This entry lists 25 T cell receptor beta chains sequenced from one sample in a study of cytomegalovirus exposure and HLA in healthy donors (dated by TCRdb to about 2017). The library was produced with the immunoSEQ multiplex PCR assay. For the multiplex PCR, a mixture combining 60 forward primers for TCR Vbeta segments and 13 reverse primers for TCR Jbeta segments was used. TCRdb's version of the immuneACCESS table is confined to in-frame rearrangements and falls short of the full clone set. An unresolved V gene accounts for under half of the shortfall where checked; the remainder is of unknown origin. In all, the sample holds roughly 100,000 clones, and 77% of those were seen once. The ten most abundant clones make up about 5% of the sample. Sequencing used PBMCs. The receptor source for this set is a woman aged 35 to 49 in good health and CMV-seronegative.

This sequence joins TRBV9 and TRBJ1-3; TRBD1 is a possible D gene (5 bases). The germline V gene encodes CDR1 SGDLS and CDR2 YYNGEE. The CDR3 is 13 amino acids. The germline V and J ends were trimmed by 8 bases and 3 bases, with 12 bases remaining between them. CDR3 nucleotide sequence: TGTGCCAGTTCGGGGGTCGATGGAAACACCATATATTTT. It yields the protein CASSGVDGNTIYF.

The V gene is TRBV5-6, the J gene TRBJ1-5; perhaps TRBD1 as D (5 bases). The length of the CDR3 is 14 residues. Germline V gene sequence: CDR1 SGHDT, CDR2 YYEEEE. V lost 0 bases and J lost 3, with 7 bases in between. CDR3 sequence reads: CASSLDRNNQPQHF. CDR3 sequence (DNA): TGTGCCAGCAGCTTGGACAGGAACAATCAGCCCCAGCATTTT.

This clone was seen a single time. The rearrangement links TRBV5-5 to TRBJ2-5, with TRBD1 matching 8 bases. The CDR3 has 13 amino acids. V dropped 4 bases and J dropped 5; count of bases not matched to a gene: 4. Germline assignment: CDR1 SGHKS and CDR2 YYEKEE (reference sequence). The CDR3 loop reads CASSGQGRETQYF. The CDR3 DNA follows: TGTGCCAGCAGCGGACAGGGAAGGGAGACCCAGTACTTC.

V gene TRBV4-1 combines with J gene TRBJ1-6; possible D gene TRBD1, 5 bases. Trimming took 4 bases from V and 7 from J, leaving 17 bases between them. The CDR3 runs 16 residues. Germline V CDR1 and CDR2: MGHRA, YSYEKL. In DNA form, the CDR3 reads TGCGCCAGCAGCCCAAGGACGGGGGGGGAGAATTCACCCCTCCACTTT. Encoded protein: CASSPRTGGENSPLHF.

The sample holds a few counts of this clone. CDR3: CAIRLTGNVYGYTF. The CDR3 coding sequence is TGTGCCATCAGACTGACAGGGAATGTCTATGGCTACACCTTC. The chain combines TRBV10-3 with TRBJ1-2, with 7 bases that match TRBD1. This CDR3 spans 14 amino acids. V lost 6 bases and J lost 4; bases outside the gene matches: 8. Germline V CDR1 and CDR2: ENHRY, SYGVKD.

J is TRBJ1-2 and V is TRBV6-6; possible D gene TRBD1, 5 bases. Trimming shortened V by 0 bases and J by 6 bases, and 14 bases separated the two germline ends. The CDR3 extends over 15 amino acids. The germline CDR1 and CDR2 sequences are MNHNY and SVGAGI (reference sequence). This chain's CDR3 is CASSYSSVWGDGYTF. As DNA, the CDR3 is TGTGCCAGCAGTTACTCGTCAGTTTGGGGGGATGGCTACACCTTC.

The chain recombines TRBV7-2 with TRBJ1-3; TRBD1 agrees at 7 bases. Germline V gene lookup returns CDR1 SGHTA and CDR2 FQGNSA. Germline trimming cut 5 bases from V and 0 bases from J; bases unmatched to any gene: 7. This CDR3 is built from 16 residues. This CDR3 is CASSRTTGFSGNTIYF. Here the CDR3 DNA reads TGTGCCAGCAGCCGGACGACAGGGTTCTCTGGAAACACCATATATTTT.

For this clone: The sample carries other DNA sequences with the same CDR3. The chain uses TRBV25-1 and TRBJ1-2, with 8 bases identical to TRBD1. The CDR3 consists of 12 residues. Germline V gene lookup returns CDR1 MGHDK and CDR2 SYGVNS. V lost 4 bases and J lost 5; bases outside the gene matches: 0. The CDR3 DNA reads TGTGCCAGCAGTGGGACAGGGTATGGCTACACCTTC. Protein sequence: CASSGTGYGYTF.

This clone appeared once. The rearrangement uses TRBV19 and TRBJ2-1; 9 bases match TRBD1. The CDR3 extends over 14 amino acids. The germline gives CDR1 LNHDA, CDR2 SQIVND (reference sequence). V gave up 5 bases and J gave up 10 bases; unmatched junction bases: 9. In DNA, the CDR3 is TGTGCCAGTAGTTTGACAGGGGGATATTCCGAGCAGTTCTTC. Translated, it gives CASSLTGGYSEQFF.

This rearrangement joins TRBV5-1 to TRBJ1-1, with a possible D match to TRBD1 (6 bases). The CDR3 has 14 amino acids. Germline V gives CDR1 SGHRS, CDR2 YFSETQ. Trimming shortened V by 4 bases and J by 0 bases, and 10 bases separated the two germline ends. The CDR3 is CASSPGVVNTEAFF. The CDR3 nucleotides read TGCGCCAGCAGCCCAGGGGTGGTGAACACTGAAGCTTTCTTT. The complete variable domain, with remaining parts taken from reference TRBV5-1 and TRBJ1-1, reads KAGVTQTPRYLIKTRGQQVTLSCSPISGHRSVSWYQQTPGQGLQFLFEYFSETQRNKGNFPGRFSGRQFSNSRSEMNVSTLELGDSALYLCASSPGVVNTEAFFGQGTRLTVV.

V gene TRBV19 combines with J gene TRBJ2-7; weak D call: TRBD1 (5 bases). V dropped 4 bases and J dropped 4 bases, with 11 bases sitting between them. The CDR3 consists of 13 residues. Looked up from germline, CDR1 is LNHDA and CDR2 is SQIVND (reference sequence). In DNA form, the CDR3 reads TGTGCCAGTAGTACAGGGATTGAGTACGAGCAGTACTTC. Translation gives CASSTGIEYEQYF.

This clone showed up just a few times. V usage is TRBV4-1 and J usage is TRBJ2-7; TRBD1 agrees at 8 bases. V lost 4 bases and J lost 2; bases outside the gene matches: 7. CDR3 size: 15 residues. CDR1 is MGHRA, CDR2 YSYEKL, per germline. The CDR3, as DNA: TGCGCCAGCAGCCGTCAGGGGGCTGGGACCTACGAGCAGTACTTC. Its translation: CASSRQGAGTYEQYF.

The rearrangement joins TRBV5-1 to TRBJ1-5; 8 bases are a match to TRBD1. CDR1 is SGHRS, CDR2 YFSETQ, per germline. J lost 3 bases, V lost 4 bases, and 6 bases had no gene match. This CDR3 spans 15 amino acids. The CDR3 reads CASSTTGAANQPQHF. The DNA for the CDR3 is TGCGCCAGCAGCACGACAGGGGCCGCCAATCAGCCCCAGCATTTT.

The chain carries TRBV5-6 and TRBJ1-3, with 8 nucleotides matching TRBD1. V lost 4 bases to trimming and J lost 3 bases; unmatched junction nucleotides: 6. This CDR3 is built from 15 residues. Germline values: CDR1 SGHDT, CDR2 YYEEEE. CDR3 region: CASSPGTGYGNTIYF. In nucleotides, the CDR3 is TGTGCCAGCAGCCCCGGGACAGGCTATGGAAACACCATATATTTT.

The J gene is TRBJ2-1, the V gene TRBV18, with D possibly matching TRBD2 (6 bases). CDR3 length: 14 residues. Trimming removed 5 bases at V and 6 bases at J, with 14 bases between. Germline CDR1 KGHSH, CDR2 LQKENI. In nucleotides, the CDR3 is TGTGCCAGCTCAACTGGCCGGGGAGGCAATGAGCAGTTCTTC. This encodes CASSTGRGGNEQFF.

CDR3 protein: CASSPPTSGGNRAFF. In DNA form, the CDR3 reads TGTGCCAGCAGCCCCCCAACCTCGGGGGGCAATCGAGCTTTCTTT. The chain employs TRBV7-9 and TRBJ1-1, with D maybe TRBD1 (6 bases). V was clipped by 5 bases and J by 10 bases, with 23 bases between them. Germline V gene lookup returns CDR1 SEHNR and CDR2 FQNEAQ (reference sequence). The CDR3 is 15 amino acids.

DNA for the CDR3: TGCAGCGTAATCCAGGGGGCATTTGCTGAAGCTTTCTTT. Its protein is CSVIQGAFAEAFF. The chain combines TRBV29-1 with TRBJ1-1; 8 nucleotides match TRBD1. After removal of 6 bases from V and 6 bases from J, the junction contained 9 bases not matched to a gene. The CDR3 spans 13 residues. The germline gives CDR1 SQVTM, CDR2 ANQGSEA.

The chain carries TRBV11-2 and TRBJ1-4; no clear D. V lost 4 bases, J lost 2 bases, and 17 bases lay in between. Germline loops: CDR1 SGHAT, CDR2 FQNNGV. There are 17 residues in the CDR3. CDR3 amino acids: CASSSRGFVTTNEKLFF. CDR3 in DNA: TGTGCCAGCAGCTCGAGAGGGTTCGTGACGACTAATGAAAAACTGTTTTTT.

The gene calls are TRBV7-9 and TRBJ1-6; TRBD1 matches at 9 bases. This CDR3 comprises 15 residues. V was clipped by 1 base and J by 7 bases; unmatched bases: 2. Germline V CDR1 and CDR2: SEHNR, FQNEAQ (reference sequence). This chain's CDR3 is CASSLETGGNSPLHF. Written as DNA, the CDR3 is TGTGCCAGCAGCTTAGAGACAGGGGGAAATTCACCCCTCCACTTT. Variable domain in full (rest from reference TRBV7-9 and TRBJ1-6): DTGVSQNPRHKITKRGQNVTFRCDPISEHNRLYWYRQTLGQGPEFLTYFQNEAQLEKSRLLSDRFSAERPKGSFSTLEIQRTEQGDSAMYLCASSLETGGNSPLHFGNGTRLTVT.

The chain uses TRBV4-1 and TRBJ1-1; D may be TRBD1 (6 bases). This CDR3 is 17 amino acids long. V lost 7 bases and J lost 4, with 25 bases in between. Germline V gene sequence: CDR1 MGHRA, CDR2 YSYEKL. This CDR3 reads CASNWGLYRARGTEAFF. The DNA for the CDR3 is TGCGCCAGCAATTGGGGCCTTTACAGGGCGCGCGGCACTGAAGCTTTCTTT.

The chain recombines TRBV7-9 with TRBJ2-5; 9 bases fit TRBD2. The CDR3 sequence is 16 residues long. Trimming cost V 5 bases and J 5 bases; bases outside gene matches: 12. CDR1 is SEHNR and CDR2 is FQNEAQ in the germline V gene (reference sequence). CDR3 protein: CASSPRSGGLGETQYF. The CDR3 region has the DNA TGTGCCAGCAGCCCGCGGAGCGGGGGGTTAGGGGAGACCCAGTACTTC.

The V and J genes are TRBV9 and TRBJ1-5, with a tentative D call TRBD1 (5 bases). Per germline, CDR1 SGDLS and CDR2 YYNGEE. The CDR3 contains 12 residues. V shed 5 bases and J shed 9 bases, with 12 bases lying between them. CDR3 residues: CASSVSGGPQHF. In nucleotides, the CDR3 is TGTGCCAGCAGTGTCTCGGGGGGGCCCCAGCATTTT.

The genes are TRBV21-1 and TRBJ1-6; TRBD1 is the table's D call, not checked against the DNA. TRBV21-1 is described as a pseudogene. This CDR3 spans 14 amino acids. CDR3 protein: CASSRAGGRSPLHF. The CDR3 bases are TGTGCCAGCAGTCGAGCAGGGGGCAGGTCACCCCTCCACTTT.

The chain couples TRBV2 to TRBJ1-2; 9 bases match TRBD1. J was trimmed by 4 bases and V by 7 bases; bases with no gene match: 10. This CDR3 has 15 residues. CDR1 is SNHLY and CDR2 is FYNNEI in the germline V gene. CDR3 coding DNA: TGTGCCAGCAATCTCCGGGGACAGGGATTCTATGGCTACACCTTC. Translating it yields CASNLRGQGFYGYTF.

The V and J genes are TRBV4-1 and TRBJ1-1, with 7 bases matching TRBD1. The CDR3 sequence is 16 residues long. The germline V gene encodes CDR1 MGHRA and CDR2 YSYEKL. V shed 1 base and J 4 bases; nucleotides not matched to a gene: 9. CDR3 sequence: CASSQGSDRAVTEAFF. As DNA, the CDR3 is TGCGCCAGCAGCCAAGGGTCCGACAGGGCTGTCACTGAAGCTTTCTTT.